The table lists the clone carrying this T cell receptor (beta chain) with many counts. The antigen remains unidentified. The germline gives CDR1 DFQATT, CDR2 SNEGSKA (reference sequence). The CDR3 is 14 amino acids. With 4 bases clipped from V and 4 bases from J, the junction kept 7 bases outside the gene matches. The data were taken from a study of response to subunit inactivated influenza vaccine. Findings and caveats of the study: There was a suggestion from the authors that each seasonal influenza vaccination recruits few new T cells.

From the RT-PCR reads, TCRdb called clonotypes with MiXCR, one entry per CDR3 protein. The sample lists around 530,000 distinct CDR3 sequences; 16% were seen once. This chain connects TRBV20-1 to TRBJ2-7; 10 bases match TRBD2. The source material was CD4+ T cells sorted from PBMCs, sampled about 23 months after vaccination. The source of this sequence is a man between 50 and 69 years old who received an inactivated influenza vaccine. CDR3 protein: CSATLAGVGYEQYF. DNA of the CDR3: TGCAGTGCTACGCTAGCGGGAGTCGGGTACGAGCAGTACTTC.